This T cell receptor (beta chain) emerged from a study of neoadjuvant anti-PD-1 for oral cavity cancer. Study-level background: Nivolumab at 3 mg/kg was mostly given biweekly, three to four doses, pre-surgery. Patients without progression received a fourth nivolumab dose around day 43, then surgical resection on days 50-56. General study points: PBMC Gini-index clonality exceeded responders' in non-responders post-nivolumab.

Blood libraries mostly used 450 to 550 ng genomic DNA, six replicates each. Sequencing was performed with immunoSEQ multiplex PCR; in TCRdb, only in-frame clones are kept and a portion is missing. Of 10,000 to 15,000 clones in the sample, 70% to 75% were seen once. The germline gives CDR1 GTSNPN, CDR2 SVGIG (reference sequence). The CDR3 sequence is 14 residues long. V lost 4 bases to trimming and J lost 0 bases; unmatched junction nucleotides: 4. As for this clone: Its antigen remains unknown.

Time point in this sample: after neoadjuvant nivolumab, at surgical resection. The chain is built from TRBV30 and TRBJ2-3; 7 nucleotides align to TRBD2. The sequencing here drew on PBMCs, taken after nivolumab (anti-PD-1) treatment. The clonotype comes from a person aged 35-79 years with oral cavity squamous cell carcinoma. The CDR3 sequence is CAWTSGVSTDTQYF. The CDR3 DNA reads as TGTGCCTGGACGAGCGGGGTTAGCACAGATACGCAGTATTTT. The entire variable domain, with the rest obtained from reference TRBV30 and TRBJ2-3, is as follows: SQTIHQWPATLVQPVGSPLSLECTVEGTSNPNLYWYRQAAGRGLQLLFYSVGIGQISSEVPQNLSASRPQDRQFILSSKKLLLSDSGFYLCAWTSGVSTDTQYFGPGTRLTVL.